Listed here are 5 T cell receptor beta chains from one sample, sequenced in a study of cytomegalovirus exposure and HLA in healthy donors. 60 Vbeta and 13 Jbeta primers were used in PCR. The protocol was immunoSEQ multiplex PCR, while the TCRdb copy is restricted to in-frame clones and leaves out a portion. The sample shows 55,000 to 85,000 clones, around 72% of them seen only once. Material: PBMCs. The receptors originated from a woman in her thirties or forties in good health and CMV-seropositive.

This clone was detected a few times. Written as DNA, the CDR3 is TGTGCCAGTAGCGGGATTCGGGGTAGCAATCAGCCCCAGCATTTT. Amino acid sequence: CASSGIRGSNQPQHF. This rearrangement joins TRBV19 to TRBJ1-5; D ambiguous. The germline V gene has CDR1 LNHDA and CDR2 SQIVND (reference sequence). The V and J ends lost 6 bases and 0 bases respectively, with 12 bases between them. CDR3 length: 15 residues.

This clone was observed a single time. This chain's CDR3 is CASSLGDRGNGYTF. The CDR3 region has the DNA TGCGCCAGCAGCTTGGGCGACAGGGGTAATGGCTACACCTTC. The chain uses TRBV5-1 and TRBJ1-2, with 8 bases identical to TRBD1. Germline loops: CDR1 SGHRS, CDR2 YFSETQ. CDR3 length: 14 residues. J was trimmed by 6 bases and V by 0 bases; bases with no gene match: 4.

The chain links TRBV30 to TRBJ1-4, with D unresolved. The CDR3 runs 13 residues. The germline V gene encodes CDR1 GTSNPN and CDR2 SVGIG (reference sequence). V gave up 8 bases and J gave up 6 bases, with 16 bases separating them. The CDR3 DNA is TGTGCCAGACGGACGGAGGGTGATGAAAAACTGTTTTTT. It is translated as CARRTEGDEKLFF. Full variable domain (rest looked up from reference TRBV30 and TRBJ1-4): SQTIHQWPATLVQPVGSPLSLECTVEGTSNPNLYWYRQAAGRGLQLLFYSVGIGQISSEVPQNLSASRPQDRQFILSSKKLLLSDSGFYLCARRTEGDEKLFFGSGTQLSVL.

The chain carries TRBV5-1 and TRBJ2-5; 9 bases align to TRBD1. This CDR3 is 17 amino acids long. Germline lookup yields CDR1 SGHRS and CDR2 YFSETQ. The V and J ends lost 4 bases and 0 bases, in that order; junction bases with no gene match: 10. The CDR3 reads CASSVTRGQGYQETQYF. CDR3 DNA: TGCGCCAGCAGCGTAACCCGGGGACAGGGATACCAAGAGACCCAGTACTTC.

This clone was found a few times. The chain carries TRBV10-3 and TRBJ2-5; TRBD2 matches 7 bases. The CDR3 is 14 residues long. Germline CDR1 is ENHRY and CDR2 is SYGVKD. V lost 2 bases and J lost 2; bases outside the gene matches: 2. CDR3 in amino acids: CAISEGGVQETQYF. CDR3 DNA: TGTGCCATCAGTGAGGGGGGGGTACAAGAGACCCAGTACTTC.